This section outlines one T cell receptor (beta chain) sequence together with its context. The data stem from a study of control samples from healthy donors and cancer patients. Trimming shortened V by 10 bases and J by 3 bases, and 15 bases separated the two germline ends. Germline CDR1 and CDR2: ENHRY and SYGVKD. The CDR3 covers 13 residues. The protocol was immunoSEQ multiplex PCR, while the TCRdb copy is restricted to in-frame clones and leaves out a portion. The data show more than 85,000 clones, approximately 87% seen once. V gene TRBV10-3 combines with J gene TRBJ1-1; unclear D gene. The clonotype originates from a woman aged 55 to 70 with lung cancer. Sequenced material: PBMCs. The DNA for the CDR3 is TGTGCCACCCGCCCGGGTCGGGACACTGAAGCTTTCTTT. Protein sequence: CATRPGRDTEAFF.